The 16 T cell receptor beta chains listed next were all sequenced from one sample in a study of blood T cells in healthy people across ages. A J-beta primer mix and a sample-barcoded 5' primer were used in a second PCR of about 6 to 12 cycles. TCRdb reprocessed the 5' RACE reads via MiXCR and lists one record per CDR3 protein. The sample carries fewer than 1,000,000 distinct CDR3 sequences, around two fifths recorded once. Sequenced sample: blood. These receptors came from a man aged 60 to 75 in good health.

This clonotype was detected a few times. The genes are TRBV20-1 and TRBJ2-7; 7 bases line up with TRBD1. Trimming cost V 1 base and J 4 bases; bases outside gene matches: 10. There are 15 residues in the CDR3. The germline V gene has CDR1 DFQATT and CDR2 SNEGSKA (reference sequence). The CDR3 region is CSARVATGAEYEQYF. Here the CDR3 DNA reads TGCAGTGCTAGAGTCGCAACAGGGGCAGAATACGAGCAGTACTTC.

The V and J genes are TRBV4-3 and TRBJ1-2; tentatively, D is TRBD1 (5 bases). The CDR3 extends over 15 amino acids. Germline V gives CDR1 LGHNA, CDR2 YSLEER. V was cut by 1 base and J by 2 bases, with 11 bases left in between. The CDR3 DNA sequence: TGCGCCAGCAGCCAAGTCGGGGCGGGGAACTATGGCTACACCTTC. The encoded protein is CASSQVGAGNYGYTF.

This chain's CDR3 is CASSQTEGAGSTNEKLFF. DNA for the CDR3: TGCGCCAGCAGCCAAACTGAGGGGGCGGGGTCCACTAATGAAAAACTGTTTTTT. The rearrangement links TRBV4-3 to TRBJ1-4; 7 bases map to TRBD1. Germline CDR1 is LGHNA and CDR2 is YSLEER. The CDR3 extends over 18 amino acids. The junction had 11 bases not matched to a gene; V was cut back by 2 bases and J by 2 bases.

The CDR3 is CASSSGTTSGGANNEQFF. CDR3 DNA: TGTGCCAGCAGCTCCGGAACTACTAGCGGGGGGGCCAACAATGAGCAGTTCTTC. The chain carries TRBV7-2 and TRBJ2-1; the match to TRBD2 covers 13 bases. The CDR3 consists of 18 residues. J was trimmed by 5 bases and V by 4 bases; bases with no gene match: 11. Germline CDR1 reads SGHTA; CDR2 reads FQGNSA.

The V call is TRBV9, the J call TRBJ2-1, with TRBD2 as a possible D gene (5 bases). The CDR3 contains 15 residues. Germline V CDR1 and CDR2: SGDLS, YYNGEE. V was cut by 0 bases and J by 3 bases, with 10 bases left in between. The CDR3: CASSVVPSSYNEQFF. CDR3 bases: TGTGCCAGCAGCGTAGTGCCTAGCAGCTACAATGAGCAGTTCTTC.

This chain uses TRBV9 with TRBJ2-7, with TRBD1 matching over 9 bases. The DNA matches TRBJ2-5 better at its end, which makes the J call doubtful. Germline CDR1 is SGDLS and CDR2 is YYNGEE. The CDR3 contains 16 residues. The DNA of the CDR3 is TGTGCCAGCAGCGGACCCCCGGGACAGGGAAGAGAGACCCAGTACTTC. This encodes CASSGPPGQGRETQYF.

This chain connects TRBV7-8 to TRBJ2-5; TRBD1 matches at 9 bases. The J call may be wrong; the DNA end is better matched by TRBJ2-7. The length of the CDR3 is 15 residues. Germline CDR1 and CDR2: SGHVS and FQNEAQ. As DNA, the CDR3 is TGTGCCAGCAGCCCGCCGACAGGGGGTCCTTTCGAGCAGTACTTC. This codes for CASSPPTGGPFEQYF.

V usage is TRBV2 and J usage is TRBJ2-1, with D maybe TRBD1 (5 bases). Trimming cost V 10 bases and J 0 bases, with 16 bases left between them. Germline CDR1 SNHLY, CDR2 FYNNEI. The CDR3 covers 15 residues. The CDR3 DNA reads TGTGCCACCCAACCCCGACAGAGCTCCTACAATGAGCAGTTCTTC. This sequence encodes CATQPRQSSYNEQFF. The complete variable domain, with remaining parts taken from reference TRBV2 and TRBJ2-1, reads EPEVTQTPSHQVTQMGQEVILRCVPISNHLYFYWYRQILGQKVEFLVSFYNNEISEKSEIFDDQFSVERPDGSNFTLKIRSTKLEDSAMYFCATQPRQSSYNEQFFGPGTRLTVL.

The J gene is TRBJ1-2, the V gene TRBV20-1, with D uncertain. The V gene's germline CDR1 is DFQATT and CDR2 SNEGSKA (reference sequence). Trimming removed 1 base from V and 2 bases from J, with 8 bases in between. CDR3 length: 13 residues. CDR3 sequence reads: CSARVVRNYGYTF. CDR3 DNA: TGCAGTGCTAGAGTCGTCCGGAACTATGGCTACACCTTC.

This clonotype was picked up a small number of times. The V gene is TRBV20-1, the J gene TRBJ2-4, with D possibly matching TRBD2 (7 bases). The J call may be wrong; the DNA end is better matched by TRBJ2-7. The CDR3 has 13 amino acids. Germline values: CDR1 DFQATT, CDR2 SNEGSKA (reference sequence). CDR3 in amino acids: CSAREGGTYEQYF. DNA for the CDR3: TGCAGTGCTAGAGAGGGGGGGACATACGAGCAGTACTTC.

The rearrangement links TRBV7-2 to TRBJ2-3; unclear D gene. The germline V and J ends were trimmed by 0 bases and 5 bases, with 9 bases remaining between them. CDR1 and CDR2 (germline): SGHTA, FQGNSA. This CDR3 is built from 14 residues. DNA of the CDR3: TGTGCCAGCAGCTTAGCCCTGTTTGAAGATACGCAGTATTTT. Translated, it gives CASSLALFEDTQYF.

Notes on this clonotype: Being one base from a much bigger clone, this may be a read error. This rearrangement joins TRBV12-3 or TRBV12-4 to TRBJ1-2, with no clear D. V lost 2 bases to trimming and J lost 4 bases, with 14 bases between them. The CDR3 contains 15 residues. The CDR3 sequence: CASSLTVGLGYGYTF. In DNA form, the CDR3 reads TGTGCCAGCAGTTTAACAGTAGGACTGGGCTATGGCTACACCTTC.

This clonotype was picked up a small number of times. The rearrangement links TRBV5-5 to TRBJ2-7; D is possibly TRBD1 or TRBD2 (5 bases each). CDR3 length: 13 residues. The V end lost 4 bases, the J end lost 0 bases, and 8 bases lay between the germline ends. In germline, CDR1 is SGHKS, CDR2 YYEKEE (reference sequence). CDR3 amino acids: CASSRGHSYEQYF. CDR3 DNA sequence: TGTGCCAGCAGCCGGGGCCACTCCTACGAGCAGTACTTC.

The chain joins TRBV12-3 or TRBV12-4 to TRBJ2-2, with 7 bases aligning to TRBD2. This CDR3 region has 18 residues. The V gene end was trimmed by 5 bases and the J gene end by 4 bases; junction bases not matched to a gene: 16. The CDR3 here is CASSPIAGMGMGTGELFF. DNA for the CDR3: TGTGCCAGCAGTCCAATAGCGGGTATGGGAATGGGCACCGGGGAGCTGTTTTTT.

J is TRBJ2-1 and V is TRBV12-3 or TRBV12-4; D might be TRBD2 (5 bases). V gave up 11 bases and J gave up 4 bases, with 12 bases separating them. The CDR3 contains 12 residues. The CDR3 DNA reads TGTGCCGGCGGACTGCGGTACAATGAGCAGTTCTTC. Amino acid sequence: CAGGLRYNEQFF.

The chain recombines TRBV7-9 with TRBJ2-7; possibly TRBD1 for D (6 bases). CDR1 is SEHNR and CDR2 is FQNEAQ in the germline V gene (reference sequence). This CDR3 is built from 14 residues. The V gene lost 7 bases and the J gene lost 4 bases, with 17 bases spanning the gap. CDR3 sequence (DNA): TGTGCCAGCACGAACGCATGGACAGCATACGAGCAGTACTTC. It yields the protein CASTNAWTAYEQYF. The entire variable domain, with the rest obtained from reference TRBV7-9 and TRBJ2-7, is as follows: DTGVSQNPRHKITKRGQNVTFRCDPISEHNRLYWYRQTLGQGPEFLTYFQNEAQLEKSRLLSDRFSAERPKGSFSTLEIQRTEQGDSAMYLCASTNAWTAYEQYFGPGTRLTVT.